The 25 T cell receptor beta chains below come from one sample, sequenced in a study of PD-L1 blockade in urothelial cancer. The repertoire was sequenced with immunoSEQ multiplex PCR; TCRdb's copy has only in-frame clones and lacks some. There are 80,000 to 100,000 clones in the sample; 82% occur only once, and over 7.5% lies in the top ten. The material sequenced was PBMCs, taken around atezolizumab (anti-PD-L1) treatment. The receptors originated from a man between 65 and 80 years old with urothelial cancer.

The chain couples TRBV27 to TRBJ2-5; a possible D gene is TRBD2 (5 bases). The closer fit of TRBJ2-7 to the DNA end suggests the J call may be wrong. CDR3 length: 15 amino acids. Germline V CDR1 and CDR2: MNHEY, SMNVEV (reference sequence). The CDR3, as DNA: TGTGCCAGCAGTTTATCCAGCGGAGGAACCTACGAGCAGTACTTC. It translates to CASSLSSGGTYEQYF.

The J gene is TRBJ2-1, the V gene TRBV6-1; TRBD2 matches at 11 bases. J was trimmed by 9 bases and V by 4 bases; bases with no gene match: 11. Germline CDR1 and CDR2: MNHNS and SASEGT. The CDR3 consists of 16 residues. CDR3 sequence: CASSVGLAGGGTEQFF. Here the CDR3 DNA reads TGTGCCAGCAGTGTCGGGCTAGCGGGAGGCGGGACTGAGCAGTTCTTC.

The V and J genes are TRBV9 and TRBJ2-1; TRBD2 matches at 10 bases. Unmatched junction bases numbered 7, after V lost 5 bases and J lost 2 bases. Germline V CDR1 and CDR2: SGDLS, YYNGEE. The CDR3 consists of 16 residues. In DNA form, the CDR3 reads TGTGCCAGCAGTGAGACTAGCGGGCTTCCCTACAATGAGCAGTTCTTC. Residues: CASSETSGLPYNEQFF.

The gene calls are TRBV2 and TRBJ2-1; 7 nucleotides match TRBD2. With V trimmed by 9 bases and J by 2 bases, 4 bases remained unmatched. Germline assignment: CDR1 SNHLY and CDR2 FYNNEI. This CDR3 region has 13 residues. CDR3 amino acids: CARGGGPYNEQFF. The CDR3 nucleotides read TGTGCCAGGGGCGGGGGACCCTACAATGAGCAGTTCTTC.

The genes are TRBV19 and TRBJ1-1; a possible D gene is TRBD1 (6 bases). Trimming left V 2 bases short and J 7 bases short, with 20 bases between. CDR1 and CDR2 from the germline V gene are LNHDA and SQIVND (reference sequence). CDR3 length: 16 residues. DNA of the CDR3: TGTGCCAGTAGTATAAAACCAATTTGGCAGGGGCGTGAAGCTTTCTTT. Protein product: CASSIKPIWQGREAFF.

V usage is TRBV21-1 and J usage is TRBJ2-7; the table's D gene call, TRBD2, was not cross checked with the DNA. TRBV21-1 is tagged as a pseudogene. This CDR3 comprises 17 residues. CDR3 amino acids: CASSKGGRGAYFYEQYF. The DNA of the CDR3 is TGTGCCAGCAGCAAAGGCGGGCGGGGGGCCTATTTCTACGAGCAGTACTTC.

The genes are TRBV7-8 and TRBJ2-7, with D possibly matching TRBD2 (5 bases). CDR3 length: 16 residues. CDR1 is SGHVS, CDR2 FQNEAQ, per germline. V lost 5 bases and J lost 4, with 21 bases in between. This chain's CDR3 is CASSPQITGKVYEQYF. The CDR3 nucleotides read TGTGCCAGCAGCCCCCAAATAACCGGGAAAGTTTACGAGCAGTACTTC.

This clone was observed a single time. The V call is TRBV5-1, the J call TRBJ2-7; TRBD1 matches 11 bases. This CDR3 region has 17 residues. The germline V gene has CDR1 SGHRS and CDR2 YFSETQ. Trimming took 3 bases from V and 0 from J; bases not matched to a gene: 8. The CDR3: CASSSGQGAPRSYEQYF. The CDR3 region has the DNA TGCGCCAGCAGCTCCGGACAGGGGGCGCCTCGCTCCTACGAGCAGTACTTC.

This clone appeared a single time. The chain couples TRBV6-1 to TRBJ2-3; the D gene is possibly TRBD1 (6 bases). The V gene lost 5 bases and the J gene lost 6 bases, with 12 bases spanning the gap. The germline CDR1 and CDR2 sequences are MNHNS and SASEGT. The CDR3 is 13 residues long. In DNA form, the CDR3 reads TGTGCCAGCAGTCACGACAGGAGGGATACGCAGTATTTT. Protein sequence: CASSHDRRDTQYF.

This clone has just one count. The J gene is TRBJ2-1, the V gene TRBV29-1; D unresolved. CDR3 size: 12 residues. The germline gives CDR1 SQVTM, CDR2 ANQGSEA. V was clipped by 6 bases and J by 7 bases, with 13 bases between them. This chain's CDR3 is CSVLYLRNEQFF. Written as DNA, the CDR3 is TGCAGCGTGCTCTATCTCCGGAATGAGCAGTTCTTC.

The chain recombines TRBV9 with TRBJ2-5, with TRBD1 matching over 11 bases. This CDR3 comprises 16 residues. The trim removed 0 bases at V and 7 bases at J, leaving 8 bases unmatched. CDR1 and CDR2 (germline): SGDLS, YYNGEE. CDR3 sequence (DNA): TGTGCCAGCAGCGTAGCTGGTGGGACAGGGGGGGTGACCCAGTACTTC. Translated, it gives CASSVAGGTGGVTQYF.

J is TRBJ2-4 and V is TRBV18, with 7 bases fitting TRBD2. The germline gives CDR1 KGHSH, CDR2 LQKENI. With V trimmed by 5 bases and J by 0 bases, 13 bases remained unmatched. CDR3 length: 18 residues. The CDR3 reads CASSSTSPGGLAKNIQYF. CDR3 in DNA: TGTGCCAGCTCATCAACCTCCCCGGGGGGACTAGCCAAAAACATTCAGTACTTC.

V and J are TRBV18 and TRBJ2-7; 9 bases fit TRBD1. This CDR3 contains 12 residues. The V gene end was trimmed by 5 bases and the J gene end by 7 bases; junction bases not matched to a gene: 3. Germline V gives CDR1 KGHSH, CDR2 LQKENI. This chain's CDR3 is CASSDRGREQYF. DNA of the CDR3: TGTGCCAGCTCAGACAGGGGGAGAGAGCAGTACTTC.

The chain couples TRBV5-1 to TRBJ2-7; tentative D call: TRBD1 (5 bases). V shed 0 bases and J shed 3 bases, with 13 bases lying between them. The germline gives CDR1 SGHRS, CDR2 YFSETQ. CDR3 length: 15 amino acids. CDR3 residues: CASSLEVGASYEQYF. CDR3 nucleotide sequence: TGCGCCAGCAGCTTGGAAGTAGGGGCGAGCTACGAGCAGTACTTC.

The V gene is TRBV5-4, the J gene TRBJ2-7; no clear D gene. Per germline, CDR1 SGHNT and CDR2 YYREEE (reference sequence). This CDR3 region has 14 residues. Trimming cost V 0 bases and J 2 bases, with 9 bases left between them. The CDR3 loop reads CASSLDLRTYEQYF. The CDR3 bases are TGTGCCAGCAGCTTGGATTTGCGGACCTACGAGCAGTACTTC.

The rearrangement joins TRBV7-2 to TRBJ2-7; the match to TRBD2 covers 11 bases. The germline CDR1 and CDR2 sequences are SGHTA and FQGNSA. Germline trimming cut 5 bases from V and 3 bases from J; bases unmatched to any gene: 6. The CDR3 covers 15 residues. CDR3 nucleotide sequence: TGTGCCAGCAGCCAGCCCACTAGCGGGGGCTACGAGCAGTACTTC. The encoded protein is CASSQPTSGGYEQYF.

This chain links TRBV28 with TRBJ1-2; D is unresolved. Trimming cost V 7 bases and J 2 bases, with 11 bases left between them. CDR3 size: 13 residues. Germline CDR1 MDHEN, CDR2 SYDVKM. The CDR3, as DNA: TGTGCCAGCAAGGGTGGCGGGAACTATGGCTACACCTTC. Its translation is CASKGGGNYGYTF.

This chain uses TRBV4-2 with TRBJ2-4; D is unresolved. V dropped 0 bases and J dropped 7 bases, with 4 bases sitting between them. The germline CDR1 and CDR2 sequences are LGHNA and YNFKEQ. This CDR3 contains 12 residues. Written as DNA, the CDR3 is TGTGCCAGCAGCCAAGATCGGAACATTCAGTACTTC. This codes for CASSQDRNIQYF.

This clone was detected only once. The gene calls are TRBV2 and TRBJ2-7, with TRBD1 as a possible D gene (6 bases). This CDR3 contains 15 residues. V was shortened by 8 bases and J by 2 bases, with 19 bases between the two germline ends. Germline CDR1 is SNHLY and CDR2 is FYNNEI. The CDR3 loop is CASGGQSEPPYEQYF. CDR3 DNA: TGTGCCAGCGGAGGACAGTCCGAACCCCCCTACGAGCAGTACTTC.

The J gene is TRBJ2-7, the V gene TRBV5-1; D perhaps matches TRBD1 (6 bases). Trimming stripped 2 bases from V and 1 base from J, with 13 bases between. Germline CDR1 and CDR2: SGHRS and YFSETQ. The length of the CDR3 is 15 residues. In DNA, the CDR3 is TGCGCCAGCAGCTTCGAGGACAGTGTTTCCTACGAGCAGTACTTC. Translated, it gives CASSFEDSVSYEQYF. The variable domain in full, completed from reference TRBV5-1 and TRBJ2-7, reads KAGVTQTPRYLIKTRGQQVTLSCSPISGHRSVSWYQQTPGQGLQFLFEYFSETQRNKGNFPGRFSGRQFSNSRSEMNVSTLELGDSALYLCASSFEDSVSYEQYFGPGTRLTVT.

V and J are TRBV4-1 and TRBJ2-2; 7 positions agree with TRBD1. The J segment lost 6 bases and the V segment lost 1 base, leaving 11 bases of the junction unmatched. The CDR3 length is 17 residues. Germline V gene lookup returns CDR1 MGHRA and CDR2 YSYEKL. Here the CDR3 DNA reads TGCGCCAGCAGCCAAGGCCCCCGAATAGACAGGGCCGGGGAGCTGTTTTTT. Its translation is CASSQGPRIDRAGELFF.

CDR3: CASSMASGNTIYF. The CDR3 coding sequence is TGTGCCAGTAGTATGGCCTCTGGAAACACCATATATTTT. The chain carries TRBV19 and TRBJ1-3; D gene unclear. The germline CDR1 and CDR2 sequences are LNHDA and SQIVND (reference sequence). Deletions cut 3 bases from V and 0 bases from J, with 3 bases between. The CDR3 extends over 13 amino acids.

The chain couples TRBV5-3 to TRBJ1-6; D is unclear. TRBV5-3 is assigned to the ORF class and has an uncertain function. CDR3 length: 15 amino acids. Trimming left V 1 base short and J 5 bases short, with 10 bases between. The CDR3 reads CARSLSVTNNSPLHF. The CDR3 DNA follows: TGTGCCAGAAGCTTGTCGGTTACCAATAATTCACCCCTCCACTTT.

The chain is built from TRBV5-4 and TRBJ1-2; TRBD1 aligns across 10 bases. Germline lookup yields CDR1 SGHNT and CDR2 YYREEE (reference sequence). Trimming at V came to 2 bases and at J to 3 bases, leaving 4 bases not matched to a gene. There are 15 residues in the CDR3. CDR3 in DNA: TGTGCCAGCAGCTTTACCGGGACAGGGGACTATGGCTACACCTTC. Translated: CASSFTGTGDYGYTF.

The CDR3 sequence is CASSGGQTYGYTF. In nucleotides, the CDR3 is TGTGCCAGCAGCGGGGGACAGACTTATGGCTACACCTTC. The J gene is TRBJ1-2, the V gene TRBV2; 7 bases fit TRBD1. The V segment lost 6 bases and the J segment 5 bases; nucleotides outside the gene matches: 6. CDR1 and CDR2 from the germline V gene are SNHLY and FYNNEI. The CDR3 is 13 amino acids.